This T cell receptor beta chain was captured by sequencing in a study of Ad26.COV2.S vaccination and SARS-CoV-2 variants (dated by TCRdb to the early 2020s). With respect to the entire study: Donors in the vaccine arm were drawn from COV1001, a phase I-IIa trial of Ad26.COV2.S in healthy adults that was multicentre, randomized, double-blind and placebo-controlled. Dosing of Ad26.COV2.S was intramuscular, at either 5x10^10 or 1x10^11 viral particles, delivered as one shot or as two shots spaced 56 days apart. Sequencing of the TCRbeta repertoire served to evaluate the specificity and breadth of SARS-CoV-2-reactive T cell receptors following Ad26.COV2.S vaccination. The TCR-sequenced set comprised about 32 samples: approximately 19 Ad26.COV2.S vaccine recipients, 5 placebo recipients and 8 SARS-CoV-2 convalescent individuals. Trial participants were randomized into five groups of five: low-dose or high-dose Ad26.COV2.S given once or twice, or placebo on both occasions. Blinding of investigators to trial group allocation was maintained during experiments and outcome assessment.

The V and J ends are trimmed by 3 bases and 1 base, leaving 13 bases between them. CDR1 and CDR2 are drawn from the germline V gene: MGHRA, YSYEKL. The cysteine opens and the phenylalanine closes a CDR3 of 15 amino acids. Left in the record is the CDR3 DNA by itself, 45 bases read in frame from the first base. On this clone itself: Its antigen is unknown. No much larger clonotype is one base removed from it; base qualities were not supplied.

The sample's treatment or condition label is to be understood as: 15 to 20 received Ad26.COV2.S at low or high dose, single or two shots; 5 received placebo; per-sample allocation not given. For vaccine and placebo recipients, repertoires were sequenced using samples collected on day 63 after the first injection. Cohort 1b enrolled 25 or so adults aged 18-55 years at a single site in Boston, USA, between 29 July and 7 August 2020. Ad26.COV2.S was a replication-incompetent adenovirus type 26 vector expressing a prefusion-stabilized SARS-CoV-2 spike protein from the original Wuhan strain. Overall study results and their limits: It was noted by the authors that total T cell responses may have been underestimated by the TCR breadth and depth analyses. Vaccine and placebo recipients had comparable non-spike TCR breadth, which fits with the vaccine containing only spike. The study was not powered to compare responses between vaccine doses or regimens. After vaccination, substantial breadth of spike-specific CD8+ and CD4+ T cell responses was reported. Higher spike-specific TCR breadth was observed in Ad26.COV2.S recipients than in placebo recipients (P = 0.0014).

The immunoSEQ Assay was used to sequence TCRbeta CDR3 regions. After extraction, genomic DNA underwent amplification by bias-controlled multiplex PCR, followed by high-throughput sequencing. The study's own analysis went as follows. To quantify the absolute abundance of every unique TCRbeta CDR3 region, sequences were collapsed and filtered. Usable DNA was measured by amplifying reference genes present in all nucleated cells, and TCRbeta template counts were normalized to that usable DNA to estimate T cell fraction. Repertoire TCRs were annotated as SARS-CoV-2-specific when V gene, CDR3 amino acid sequence and J gene were exactly matched to a known reactive TCR set. The reference SARS-CoV-2 TCR set came from MIRA and was filtered for enrichment in COVID-19-positive ImmuneCODE repertoires, removing public or cross-reactive TCRs. Using the MIRA antigens, annotated TCRs were further analysed by specific ORF or by position within an ORF. Breadth was defined as annotated unique rearrangements over total unique productive rearrangements; depth was the summed frequency of those rearrangements. Two-sided Wilcoxon rank-sum tests were used to compare TCR breadth between groups. In its TCRdb copy, this immuneACCESS table keeps in-frame sequences only and misses some clones. Where compared with another copy, unresolved V genes explain less than half of these, and the others have no known cause. That table supplies the V and J calls and clone size; D and trimming were determined from the DNA. This sample holds approximately 450,000 clones; approximately 92% were observed only once. The ten largest clones add up to approximately 12% of the sample.

The sequence was obtained from a person aged 18-60 years who received the Ad26.COV2.S COVID-19 vaccine or a placebo. Recombination joined TRBV4-1 with TRBJ2-7; the D gene remains uncertain. This sample comprised peripheral blood, obtained in a trial of Ad26.COV2.S vaccine versus placebo. This receptor carries the CDR3 CASSHDLVSSYEQYF. The DNA sequence is TGCGCCAGCAGCCACGACTTGGTCTCTTCCTACGAGCAGTACTTC.